This T cell receptor (beta chain) comes out of a study of cytomegalovirus exposure and HLA in healthy donors. Sampled while nominally healthy, donors likely had unrecorded immune exposures. Researchers ran the PCR with 60 Vbeta and 13 Jbeta primers. Repertoires were generated with immunoSEQ multiplex PCR, while TCRdb's copy carries only in-frame clones and drops some. The sample is made up of approximately 200,000 clones, and the top ten hold less than 0.9% of it. The TCR sequence derives from a boy younger than 18 in good health and CMV-seronegative. Specimen: PBMCs.

Written as DNA, the CDR3 is TGTGCCAGCAGTTCCTCACCGGGACAGGGTGACAATGAGCAGTTCTTC. Amino acids: CASSSSPGQGDNEQFF. The chain is built from TRBV2 and TRBJ2-1, with TRBD1 matching over 9 bases. This CDR3 is built from 16 residues. The trim removed 5 bases at V and 5 bases at J, leaving 10 bases unmatched. Germline values: CDR1 SNHLY, CDR2 FYNNEI.